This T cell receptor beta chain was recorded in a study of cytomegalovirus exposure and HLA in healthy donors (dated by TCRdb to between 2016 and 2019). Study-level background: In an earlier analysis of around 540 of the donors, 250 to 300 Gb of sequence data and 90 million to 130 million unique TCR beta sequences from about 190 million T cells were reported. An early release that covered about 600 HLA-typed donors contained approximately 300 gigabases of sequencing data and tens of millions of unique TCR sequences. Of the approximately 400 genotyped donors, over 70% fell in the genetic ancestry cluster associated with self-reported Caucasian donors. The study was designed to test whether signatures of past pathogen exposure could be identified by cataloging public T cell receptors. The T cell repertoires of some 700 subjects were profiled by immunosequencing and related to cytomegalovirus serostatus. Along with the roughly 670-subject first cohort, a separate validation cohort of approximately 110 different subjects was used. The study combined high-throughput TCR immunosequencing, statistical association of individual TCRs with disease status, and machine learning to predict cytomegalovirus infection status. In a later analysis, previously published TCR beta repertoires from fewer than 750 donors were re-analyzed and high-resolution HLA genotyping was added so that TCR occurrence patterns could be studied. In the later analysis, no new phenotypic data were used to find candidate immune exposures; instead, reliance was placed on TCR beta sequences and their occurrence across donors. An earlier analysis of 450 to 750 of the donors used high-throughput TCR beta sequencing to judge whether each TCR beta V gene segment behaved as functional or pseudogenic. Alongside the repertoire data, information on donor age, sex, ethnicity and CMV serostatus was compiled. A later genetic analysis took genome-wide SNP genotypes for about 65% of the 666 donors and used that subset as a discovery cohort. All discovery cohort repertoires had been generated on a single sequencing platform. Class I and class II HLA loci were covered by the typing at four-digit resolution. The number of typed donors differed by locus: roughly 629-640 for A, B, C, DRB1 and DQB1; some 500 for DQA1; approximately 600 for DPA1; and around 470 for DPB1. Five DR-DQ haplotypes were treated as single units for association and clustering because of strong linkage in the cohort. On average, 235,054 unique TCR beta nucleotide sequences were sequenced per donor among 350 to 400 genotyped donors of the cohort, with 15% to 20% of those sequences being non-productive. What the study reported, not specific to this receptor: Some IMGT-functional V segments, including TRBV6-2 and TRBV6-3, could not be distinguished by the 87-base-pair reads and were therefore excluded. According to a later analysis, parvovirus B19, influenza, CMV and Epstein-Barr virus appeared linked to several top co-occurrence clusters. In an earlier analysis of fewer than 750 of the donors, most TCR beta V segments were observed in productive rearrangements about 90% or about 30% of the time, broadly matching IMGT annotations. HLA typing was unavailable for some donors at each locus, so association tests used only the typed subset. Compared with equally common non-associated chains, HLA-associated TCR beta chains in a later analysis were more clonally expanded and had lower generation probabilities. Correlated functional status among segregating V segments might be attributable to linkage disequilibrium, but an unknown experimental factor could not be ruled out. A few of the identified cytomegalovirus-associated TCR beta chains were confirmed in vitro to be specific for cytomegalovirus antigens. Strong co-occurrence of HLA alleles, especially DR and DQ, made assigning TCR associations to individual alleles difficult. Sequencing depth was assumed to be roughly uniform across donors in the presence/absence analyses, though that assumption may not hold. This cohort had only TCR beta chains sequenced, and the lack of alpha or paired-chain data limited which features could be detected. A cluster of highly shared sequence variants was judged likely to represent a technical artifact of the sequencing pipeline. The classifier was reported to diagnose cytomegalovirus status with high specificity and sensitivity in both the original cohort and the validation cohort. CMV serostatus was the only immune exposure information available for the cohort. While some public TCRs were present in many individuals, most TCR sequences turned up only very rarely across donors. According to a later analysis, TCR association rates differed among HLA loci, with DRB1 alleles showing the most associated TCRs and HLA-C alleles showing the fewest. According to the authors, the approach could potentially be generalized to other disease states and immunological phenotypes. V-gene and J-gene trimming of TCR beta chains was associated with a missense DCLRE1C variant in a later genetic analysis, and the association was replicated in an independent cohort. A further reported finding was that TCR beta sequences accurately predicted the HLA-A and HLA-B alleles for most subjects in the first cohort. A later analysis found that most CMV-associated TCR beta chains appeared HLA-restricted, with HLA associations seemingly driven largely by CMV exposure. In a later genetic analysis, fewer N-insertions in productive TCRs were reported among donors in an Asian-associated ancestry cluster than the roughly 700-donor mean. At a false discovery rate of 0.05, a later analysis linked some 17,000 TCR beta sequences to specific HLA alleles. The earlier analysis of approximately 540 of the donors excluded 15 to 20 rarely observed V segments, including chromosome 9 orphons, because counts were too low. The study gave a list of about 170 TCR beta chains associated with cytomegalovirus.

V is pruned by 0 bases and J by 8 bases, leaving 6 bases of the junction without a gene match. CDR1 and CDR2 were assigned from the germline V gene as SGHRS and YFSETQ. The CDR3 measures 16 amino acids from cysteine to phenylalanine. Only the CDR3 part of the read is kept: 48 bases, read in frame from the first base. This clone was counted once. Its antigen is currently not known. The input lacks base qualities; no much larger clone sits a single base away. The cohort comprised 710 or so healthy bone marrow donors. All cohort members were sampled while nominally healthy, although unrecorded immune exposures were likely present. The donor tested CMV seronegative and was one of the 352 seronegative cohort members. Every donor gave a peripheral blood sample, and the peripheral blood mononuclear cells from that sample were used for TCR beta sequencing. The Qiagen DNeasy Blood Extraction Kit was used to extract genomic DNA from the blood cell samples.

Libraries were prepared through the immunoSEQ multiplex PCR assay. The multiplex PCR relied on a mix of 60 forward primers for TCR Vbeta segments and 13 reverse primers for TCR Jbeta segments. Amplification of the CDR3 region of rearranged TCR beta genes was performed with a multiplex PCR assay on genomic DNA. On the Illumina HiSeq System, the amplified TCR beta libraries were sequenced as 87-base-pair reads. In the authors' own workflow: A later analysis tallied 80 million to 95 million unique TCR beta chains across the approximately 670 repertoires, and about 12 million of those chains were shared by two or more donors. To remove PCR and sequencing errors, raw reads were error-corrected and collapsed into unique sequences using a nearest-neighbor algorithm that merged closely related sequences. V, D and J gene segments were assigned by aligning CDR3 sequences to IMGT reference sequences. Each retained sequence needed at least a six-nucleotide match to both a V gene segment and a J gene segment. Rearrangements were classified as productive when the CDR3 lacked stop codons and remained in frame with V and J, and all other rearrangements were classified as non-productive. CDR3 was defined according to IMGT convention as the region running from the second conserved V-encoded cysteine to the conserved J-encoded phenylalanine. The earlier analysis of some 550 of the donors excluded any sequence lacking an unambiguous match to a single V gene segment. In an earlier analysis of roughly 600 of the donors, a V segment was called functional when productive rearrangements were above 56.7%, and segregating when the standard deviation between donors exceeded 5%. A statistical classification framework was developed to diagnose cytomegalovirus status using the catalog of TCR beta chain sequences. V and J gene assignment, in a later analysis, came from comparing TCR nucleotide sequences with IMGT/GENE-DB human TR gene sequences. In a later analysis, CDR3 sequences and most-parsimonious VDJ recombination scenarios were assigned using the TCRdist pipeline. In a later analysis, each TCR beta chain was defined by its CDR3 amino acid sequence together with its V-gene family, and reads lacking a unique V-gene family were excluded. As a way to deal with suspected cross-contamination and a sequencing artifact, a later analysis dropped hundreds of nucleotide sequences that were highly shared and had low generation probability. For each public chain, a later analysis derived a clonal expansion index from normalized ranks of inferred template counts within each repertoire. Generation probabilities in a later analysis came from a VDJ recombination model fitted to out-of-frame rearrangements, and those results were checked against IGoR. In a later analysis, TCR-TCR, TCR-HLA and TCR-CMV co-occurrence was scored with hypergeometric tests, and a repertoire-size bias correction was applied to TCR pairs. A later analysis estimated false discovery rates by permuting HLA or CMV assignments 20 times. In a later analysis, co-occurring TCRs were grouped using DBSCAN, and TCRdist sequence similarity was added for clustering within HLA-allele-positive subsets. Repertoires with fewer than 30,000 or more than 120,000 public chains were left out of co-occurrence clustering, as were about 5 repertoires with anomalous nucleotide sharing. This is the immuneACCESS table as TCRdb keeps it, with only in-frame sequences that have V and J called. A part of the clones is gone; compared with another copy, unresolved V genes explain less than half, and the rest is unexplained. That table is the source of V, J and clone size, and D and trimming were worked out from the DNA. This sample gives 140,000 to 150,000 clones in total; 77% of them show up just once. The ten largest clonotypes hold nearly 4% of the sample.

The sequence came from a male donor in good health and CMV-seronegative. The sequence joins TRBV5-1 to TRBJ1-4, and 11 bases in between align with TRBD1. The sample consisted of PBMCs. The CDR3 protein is CASSLAGQGAIEKLFF. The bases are TGCGCCAGCAGCTTGGCCGGACAGGGGGCAATCGAAAAACTGTTTTTT.